The rows below give T cell receptor beta chains drawn from one sample of a study of blood T cell repertoires in COVID-19. Assay: immunoSEQ multiplex PCR; the TCRdb copy retains only in-frame clones and omits some. This sample has about 180,000 clones, with more than 70% found just once. The sequencing sample was made of peripheral blood. The receptors here all came from a woman between 25 and 40 years old with acute or convalescent COVID-19. The CDR3 runs from the conserved cysteine through the conserved F or W. The D gene is left open where the match is weak. Rows give clone size only sometimes, using once, few, many, or a class for an expanded clone.

. | TRBJ2-1 | . | TRBV5-1 | CASSFYGSYNEQFF | TGCGCCAGCAGCTTTTACGGCTCCTACAATGAGCAGTTCTTC
. | TRBJ2-5 | . | TRBV10-3 | CAISSGTKETQYF | TGTGCCATCAGTTCCGGGACAAAAGAGACCCAGTACTTC
TRBD1 | TRBJ2-7 | . | TRBV5-1 | CASQLQGANEQYF | TGCGCCAGTCAGTTACAGGGGGCCAACGAGCAGTACTTC
TRBD2 | TRBJ2-7 | . | TRBV2 | CASSLAGEAEQYF | TGTGCCAGCAGCCTAGCGGGAGAGGCCGAGCAGTACTTC
. | TRBJ1-5 | few | TRBV28 | CASSLFRQPQHF | TGTGCCAGCAGTTTATTCCGGCAGCCCCAGCATTTT
TRBD1 | TRBJ2-5 | . | TRBV29-1 | CSVQGAWETQYF | TGCAGCGTTCAGGGGGCCTGGGAGACCCAGTACTTC
. | TRBJ2-5 | . | TRBV7-7 | CASSQGETQYF | TGTGCTAGCAGCCAGGGAGAGACCCAGTACTTC
TRBD2 | TRBJ2-1 | . | TRBV2 | CASRGLAGNVKTYNEQFF | TGTGCCAGCAGGGGACTAGCCGGTAATGTTAAAACTTACAATGAGCAGTTCTTC
. | TRBJ1-5 | . | TRBV28 | CASTGGTGNQPQHF | TGTGCCAGCACGGGGGGGACGGGCAATCAGCCCCAGCATTTT
. | TRBJ2-4 | . | TRBV7-2 | CASSRNSGDIQYF | TGTGCCAGCAGCAGAAATTCGGGGGACATTCAGTACTTC
. | TRBJ1-2 | . | TRBV28 | CASSLDQGFGYTF | TGTGCCAGCAGTTTGGATCAGGGGTTTGGCTACACCTTC
TRBD2 | TRBJ2-2 | once | TRBV2 | CASSGRSGTTGELFF | TGTGCCAGCAGTGGTAGGAGCGGGACGACCGGGGAGCTGTTTTTT
TRBD1 | TRBJ1-6 | . | TRBV7-9 | CASSLGDRGNSPLHF | TGTGCCAGCAGCTTAGGGGACAGGGGTAATTCACCCCTCCACTTT
. | TRBJ2-1 | once | TRBV5-1 | CASSQSGEQFF | TGCGCCAGCAGCCAAAGCGGGGAGCAGTTCTTC
. | TRBJ1-5 | once | TRBV10-3 | CAISEAQAGSNQPQHF | TGTGCCATCAGTGAGGCGCAGGCAGGGAGCAATCAGCCCCAGCATTTT
. | TRBJ2-7 | . | TRBV2 | CASTASGPSGEQYF | TGTGCCAGCACCGCGAGTGGGCCCAGCGGTGAGCAGTACTTC
. | TRBJ1-4 | . | TRBV9 | CASSVDFGGKLFF | TGTGCCAGCAGCGTAGATTTCGGAGGGAAACTGTTTTTT
. | TRBJ1-3 | . | TRBV10-2 | CASSEAVGGGNTIYF | TGCGCCAGCTCCGAGGCGGTTGGGGGGGGAAACACCATATATTTT
. | TRBJ1-1 | once | TRBV30 | CALTMEGTEAFF | TGTGCCTTGACGATGGAGGGCACTGAAGCTTTCTTT
TRBD1 | TRBJ1-2 | . | TRBV5-1 | CASSPRDRGGYTF | TGCGCCAGCAGCCCCCGGGACAGGGGAGGCTACACCTTC
. | TRBJ1-1 | . | TRBV15 | CATSRDGSQTEAFF | TGTGCCACCAGCAGAGATGGTTCACAGACTGAAGCTTTCTTT
. | TRBJ2-1 | . | TRBV3-1/TRBV3-2 | CASSRGGLAGNEQFF | TGTGCCAGCAGCCGGGGAGGATTAGCCGGCAATGAGCAGTTCTTC
TRBD1 | TRBJ2-1 | . | TRBV5-1 | CASIGGHNEQFF | TGCGCCAGCATAGGGGGCCACAATGAGCAGTTCTTC
TRBD2 | TRBJ2-3 | . | TRBV28 | CASSFREGGTDTQYF | TGTGCCAGCAGTTTTCGGGAGGGCGGCACAGATACGCAGTATTTT
. | TRBJ2-5 | . | TRBV19 | CASSIVTLTGAQETQYF | TGTGCCAGTAGTATAGTTACGTTAACAGGAGCGCAAGAGACCCAGTACTTC
. | TRBJ1-6 | few | TRBV5-1 | CASSFGSRLYSPLHF | TGCGCCAGCAGCTTCGGTTCCCGCCTATATTCACCCCTCCACTTT
TRBD1 | TRBJ1-1 | . | TRBV7-9 | CASSLTGGTEAFF | TGTGCCAGCAGCTTAACAGGGGGCACTGAAGCTTTCTTT
TRBD1 | TRBJ2-1 | once | TRBV19 | CASSADRGTNNEQFF | TGTGCCAGTAGTGCGGACAGGGGTACGAACAATGAGCAGTTCTTC
. | TRBJ2-7 | . | TRBV9 | CASSVGVTAYEQYF | TGTGCCAGCAGCGTAGGTGTCACAGCCTACGAGCAGTACTTC
TRBD1 | TRBJ1-4 | . | TRBV6-5 | CASSLDRGKEKLFF | TGTGCCAGCAGTCTCGACAGGGGGAAGGAAAAACTGTTTTTT
. | TRBJ2-1 | few | TRBV3-1/TRBV3-2 | CASSQNLGGEQFF | TGTGCCAGCAGCCAAAATCTAGGGGGTGAGCAGTTCTTC
. | TRBJ2-3 | . | TRBV7-9 | CASTPGKASTDTQYF | TGTGCCAGCACCCCGGGAAAGGCTAGCACAGATACGCAGTATTTT
. | TRBJ2-1 | few | TRBV12-5 | CASGHEYNEQFF | TGTGCTAGTGGACATGAATACAATGAGCAGTTCTTC
. | TRBJ1-3 | . | TRBV30 | CAWSQDSGNTIYF | TGTGCCTGGAGTCAGGACTCTGGAAACACCATATATTTT
TRBD2 | TRBJ2-7 | . | TRBV4-2 | CASSQSSGRGREQYF | TGTGCCAGCAGCCAATCTAGCGGGAGAGGGAGGGAGCAGTACTTC
. | TRBJ2-1 | . | TRBV9 | CASSGSLSSYNEQFF | TGTGCCAGCAGCGGGAGCTTGAGCTCCTACAATGAGCAGTTCTTC
. | TRBJ1-5 | few | TRBV28 | CASIVVDQPQHF | TGTGCCAGCATCGTAGTGGATCAGCCCCAGCATTTT
. | TRBJ2-3 | . | TRBV3-1/TRBV3-2 | CASSGEESTDTQYF | TGTGCCAGCAGCGGGGAGGAAAGCACAGATACGCAGTATTTT
TRBD1 | TRBJ2-1 | . | TRBV2 | CASRLDRWGNNEQFF | TGTGCCAGCAGGCTGGACAGGTGGGGGAACAATGAGCAGTTCTTC
. | TRBJ1-5 | once | TRBV19 | CASSRLGDTQPQHF | TGTGCCAGTAGTAGACTCGGGGACACCCAGCCCCAGCATTTT
. | TRBJ2-1 | . | TRBV12-3/TRBV12-4 | CASRQAVEQFF | TGTGCCAGCAGACAAGCGGTCGAGCAGTTCTTC
. | TRBJ2-4 | . | TRBV4-2 | CASSQDSASGNIQYF | TGTGCCAGCAGCCAAGATAGTGCCTCGGGAAACATTCAGTACTTC
. | TRBJ2-4 | . | TRBV6-5 | CASATRRDRNIQYF | TGTGCCAGTGCAACCCGGAGGGATAGGAACATTCAGTACTTC
TRBD2 | TRBJ2-3 | . | TRBV5-1 | CASSFLSSGRGTDTQYF | TGCGCCAGCAGCTTCTTATCTAGCGGGAGAGGGACAGATACGCAGTATTTT
TRBD1 | TRBJ1-2 | . | TRBV27 | CASSLGQGKSCTF | TGTGCCAGCAGTCTCGGACAGGGTAAATCTTGTACCTTC
. | TRBJ2-2 | . | TRBV5-8 | CASSSTGELFF | TGTGCCAGCAGCTCAACCGGGGAGCTGTTTTTT
. | TRBJ2-2 | few | TRBV9 | CASSVSSTANTGELFF | TGTGCCAGCAGCGTTTCATCTACAGCGAACACCGGGGAGCTGTTTTTT
. | TRBJ1-4 | . | TRBV3-1/TRBV3-2 | CASSTTGILFF | TGTGCCAGCAGCACAACGGGTATACTGTTTTTT